Sequencing of this T cell receptor beta chain was carried out in a study of OX40 agonist ivuxolimab in advanced cancers. CDR1 and CDR2 (germline): SEHNR, FQNEAQ (reference sequence). The CDR3 has 12 residues. The V end lost 2 bases, the J end lost 7 bases, and 8 bases lay between the germline ends. Here immunoSEQ multiplex PCR was the method, and the copy in TCRdb shows in-frame clones only, minus some. The sample records 55,000 to 85,000 clones, just over 85% being singletons. This sequence was found in an adult with an advanced solid tumor such as melanoma, head and neck, liver or kidney cancer. The gene calls are TRBV7-9 and TRBJ1-1; D ambiguous. The material was CD4+ or CD8+ T cells sorted from blood, obtained in a trial of the OX40 agonist ivuxolimab. CDR3 region: CASSLPGFEAFF. The CDR3 DNA reads as TGTGCCAGCAGCTTACCGGGGTTTGAAGCTTTCTTT. Looking up the rest from reference TRBV7-9 and TRBJ1-1 gives the full variable domain: DTGVSQNPRHKITKRGQNVTFRCDPISEHNRLYWYRQTLGQGPEFLTYFQNEAQLEKSRLLSDRFSAERPKGSFSTLEIQRTEQGDSAMYLCASSLPGFEAFFGQGTRLTVV.